The sequence of this T cell receptor beta chain was determined in a study of follicular helper T cells after annual influenza vaccination. The wider study: Some donors were sampled over the 2013-2014, 2014-2015 and 2015-2016 vaccinations.

This table comes from immunoSEQ multiplex PCR, and its TCRdb copy is limited to in-frame clones, with some not included. The profile shows some 7,000 clones, around 82% of them singletons. Time point denoted: 2015-2016 season, 7 days after influenza vaccination. As concerns this clone: Its antigen is not identified.

CDR1 is SQVTM and CDR2 is ANQGSEA in the germline V gene. The CDR3 is 12 amino acids. V dropped 4 bases and J dropped 0 bases, with 7 bases sitting between them. General observations from the study: ICOS-CD38- cTfh most often held earlier Day 7 ICOS+CD38+ clones. The much larger non-cTfh compartments may have been undersampled.

This sequence originates from an adult who received the influenza vaccine. Here the sequenced sample was CXCR5- memory CD4+ T cells sorted from blood, taken 7 days after influenza vaccination. The rearrangement uses TRBV29-1 and TRBJ2-7; D not resolved. CDR3 sequence: CSVVINSYEQYF. The CDR3 DNA reads TGCAGCGTTGTTATAAACTCCTACGAGCAGTACTTC.